The clone carrying this TCR beta chain was seen once. The antigen remains unidentified. The data stem from a study of Ad26.COV2.S vaccination and SARS-CoV-2 variants. Findings and limits, study-wide: Vaccinees reportedly had broad spike-specific CD8+ and CD4+ T cell responses.

As for treatment: over 15 received Ad26.COV2.S at low or high dose, single or two shots; five or six received placebo; per-sample allocation not given. Specimen acquisition occurred on day 63 following the initial vaccine or placebo injection. Data came from immunoSEQ multiplex PCR; TCRdb stores just in-frame clones and leaves some out. The sample holds around 300,000 clones, under 90% seen once. CDR3 size: 15 residues. The trim removed 7 bases at V and 10 bases at J, leaving 13 bases unmatched. CDR1 is MDHEN and CDR2 is SYDVKM in the germline V gene. The receptor was derived from a person aged 18-65 years who received the Ad26.COV2.S COVID-19 vaccine or a placebo. Sample: peripheral blood, taken in a trial of Ad26.COV2.S vaccine versus placebo. The chain has TRBV28 and TRBJ1-4, with 9 bases that match TRBD1. CDR3 DNA sequence: TGTGCCAGCACCTCTCCCGGGACAGGGTTTAGAAAACTGTTTTTT. Translation gives CASTSPGTGFRKLFF.